The rows below give T cell receptor beta chains drawn from one sample of a study of cytotoxic CD8 clonotypes in ibrutinib-treated CLL. Here immunoSEQ multiplex PCR was the method, and the copy in TCRdb shows in-frame clones only, minus some. This table holds about 300,000 clones, 67% found once. The source was PBMCs, collected after 36 months of ibrutinib treatment. These receptors came from a human donor with chronic lymphocytic leukemia. The CDR3 runs from the conserved cysteine through the conserved F or W. The D gene is left open where the match is weak. For some rows the clone size is stated as once, few or many, or as a class when expanded; others skip it.

clone_size: -
j_call: TRBJ1-5
v_call: TRBV12-5
d_call: TRBD1
cdr3_nt: TGTGCTAGTGGTTTAGCACGACAGGGTACCCAGCCCCAGCATTTT
cdr3_aa: CASGLARQGTQPQHF

clone_size: few
j_call: TRBJ1-2
v_call: TRBV7-9
d_call: TRBD1
cdr3_nt: TGTGCCAGCAGCCCGGGACAGGTGGAGTGGGAAGGCTACACCTTC
cdr3_aa: CASSPGQVEWEGYTF

clone_size: few
j_call: TRBJ1-1
v_call: TRBV9
d_call: -
cdr3_nt: TGTGCCAGCAGCGTTGTCCCGGGCTCGGGCACTGAAGCTTTCTTT
cdr3_aa: CASSVVPGSGTEAFF

clone_size: few
j_call: TRBJ2-7
v_call: TRBV11-2
d_call: -
cdr3_nt: TGTGCCAGCAGCCCCGGCCCGTACGAGCAGTACTTC
cdr3_aa: CASSPGPYEQYF

clone_size: -
j_call: TRBJ2-5
v_call: TRBV6-6
d_call: -
cdr3_nt: TGTGCCAGCAGTTACTCCGCAGGGTGGGGGACCCAGTACTTC
cdr3_aa: CASSYSAGWGTQYF

clone_size: -
j_call: TRBJ1-2
v_call: TRBV6-1
d_call: -
cdr3_nt: TGTGCCAGCAGTGAAACCCCCGGGGCGGCAAGCTATGGCTACACCTTC
cdr3_aa: CASSETPGAASYGYTF

clone_size: -
j_call: TRBJ2-2
v_call: TRBV11-2
d_call: -
cdr3_nt: TGTGCCAGCAGAGGACGGGCCGGCGGGCCCGGGGAGCTGTTTTTT
cdr3_aa: CASRGRAGGPGELFF

clone_size: -
j_call: TRBJ1-2
v_call: TRBV29-1
d_call: TRBD1
cdr3_nt: TGCAGCGTCACAGGGGGCTATGGCTACACCTTC
cdr3_aa: CSVTGGYGYTF

clone_size: -
j_call: TRBJ1-5
v_call: TRBV18
d_call: -
cdr3_nt: TGTGCCAGCTCACCAAGGCAGGGAGTAGATCAGCCCCAGCATTTT
cdr3_aa: CASSPRQGVDQPQHF

clone_size: -
j_call: TRBJ2-7
v_call: TRBV11-3
d_call: TRBD2
cdr3_nt: TGTGCCAGCAGCTTAGAAGGTAGCGGGTGGGCTTACTCCTACGAGCAGTACTTC
cdr3_aa: CASSLEGSGWAYSYEQYF

clone_size: -
j_call: TRBJ2-3
v_call: TRBV4-2
d_call: TRBD2
cdr3_nt: TGTGCCAGCAGCCAAGTGCTAGCGGGAACAAGTCCCACAGATACGCAGTATTTT
cdr3_aa: CASSQVLAGTSPTDTQYF

clone_size: -
j_call: TRBJ2-3
v_call: TRBV5-1
d_call: -
cdr3_nt: TGCGCCAGCAGCTTGGAGGGGTTAGATACGCAGTATTTT
cdr3_aa: CASSLEGLDTQYF

clone_size: -
j_call: TRBJ2-5
v_call: TRBV2
d_call: TRBD2
cdr3_nt: TGTGCCAGCAGTGACGGGCTAGCGGGCCGTCAAGAGACCCAGTACTTC
cdr3_aa: CASSDGLAGRQETQYF

clone_size: few
j_call: TRBJ2-2
v_call: TRBV9
d_call: -
cdr3_nt: TGTGCCAGCAGCGTAGTCGACGGGGAGCTGTTTTTT
cdr3_aa: CASSVVDGELFF

clone_size: -
j_call: TRBJ1-1
v_call: TRBV19
d_call: TRBD1
cdr3_nt: TGTGCCAGTAGTATCCCAGGGGGCACTGAAGCTTTCTTT
cdr3_aa: CASSIPGGTEAFF

clone_size: few
j_call: TRBJ2-6
v_call: TRBV14
d_call: -
cdr3_nt: TGTGCCAGCGGACGCCATGGGGCCAACGTCCTGACTTTC
cdr3_aa: CASGRHGANVLTF

clone_size: once
j_call: TRBJ2-1
v_call: TRBV4-1
d_call: -
cdr3_nt: TGCGCCAGCAGCCCTGTGGGGGGCGATGAGCAGTTCTTC
cdr3_aa: CASSPVGGDEQFF

clone_size: -
j_call: TRBJ2-7
v_call: TRBV7-2
d_call: -
cdr3_nt: TGTGCCAGCAGCCTTTATCTAGCGACCTACGAGCAGTACTTC
cdr3_aa: CASSLYLATYEQYF

clone_size: -
j_call: TRBJ2-7
v_call: TRBV27
d_call: TRBD1
cdr3_nt: TGTGCCAGCAGTCAAGTTCCGGACAGGGGCTACGAGCAGTACTTC
cdr3_aa: CASSQVPDRGYEQYF

clone_size: -
j_call: TRBJ1-4
v_call: TRBV15
d_call: -
cdr3_nt: TGTGCCACCAGCAGTCGGAGGTCAACTAATGAAAAACTGTTTTTT
cdr3_aa: CATSSRRSTNEKLFF

clone_size: -
j_call: TRBJ2-7
v_call: TRBV6-1
d_call: TRBD2
cdr3_nt: TGTGCCAGCAGAGATAGACTAGCGGGCGGGTACGAGCAGTACTTC
cdr3_aa: CASRDRLAGGYEQYF

clone_size: -
j_call: TRBJ1-1
v_call: TRBV9
d_call: TRBD1
cdr3_nt: TGTGCCAGCAGCGTGGAGGGCGGGACAGGGCTGTTCACTGAAGCTTTCTTT
cdr3_aa: CASSVEGGTGLFTEAFF

clone_size: -
j_call: TRBJ1-1
v_call: TRBV15
d_call: -
cdr3_nt: TGTGCCACCAGCAGATCTTCCAGGGGAGGCACTGAAGCTTTCTTT
cdr3_aa: CATSRSSRGGTEAFF

clone_size: -
j_call: TRBJ2-2
v_call: TRBV7-6
d_call: -
cdr3_nt: TGTGCCAGCAGCTCTAGGGCGGTGCCTAGTGGCACCGGGGAGCTGTTTTTT
cdr3_aa: CASSSRAVPSGTGELFF

clone_size: -
j_call: TRBJ2-7
v_call: TRBV28
d_call: -
cdr3_nt: TGTGCCAGCAGTTTAAGGGGGGGCTACGAGCAGTACTTC
cdr3_aa: CASSLRGGYEQYF

clone_size: -
j_call: TRBJ1-6
v_call: TRBV7-2
d_call: -
cdr3_nt: TGTGCCAGCAGCTTAAGGTTGACACCTTCACCCCTCCACTTT
cdr3_aa: CASSLRLTPSPLHF

clone_size: few
j_call: TRBJ2-1
v_call: TRBV2
d_call: TRBD2
cdr3_nt: TGTGCCAGCAGAGAAAGGGGTTTGTGGACTAGCGGGAATTCATCCTACAATGAGCAGTTCTTC
cdr3_aa: CASRERGLWTSGNSSYNEQFF

clone_size: -
j_call: TRBJ1-3
v_call: TRBV9
d_call: -
cdr3_nt: TGTGCCAGCAGCTGGGGACTACGCGGCTCTGGAAACACCATATATTTT
cdr3_aa: CASSWGLRGSGNTIYF

clone_size: few
j_call: TRBJ2-7
v_call: TRBV5-1
d_call: -
cdr3_nt: TGCGCCAGCAGCTTGGATGGAGGGCAGTACTTC
cdr3_aa: CASSLDGGQYF

clone_size: once
j_call: TRBJ2-1
v_call: TRBV10-3
d_call: -
cdr3_nt: TGTGCCATCAGTCCCACCGGCAGCAATGAGCAGTTCTTC
cdr3_aa: CAISPTGSNEQFF

clone_size: -
j_call: TRBJ1-2
v_call: TRBV6-6
d_call: -
cdr3_nt: TGTGCCAGCAGACACAGGGTCGGCTACACCTTC
cdr3_aa: CASRHRVGYTF

clone_size: -
j_call: TRBJ1-1
v_call: TRBV7-9
d_call: -
cdr3_nt: TGTGCCAGCAGCTTAGCCGCAGGAGGAAGCACTGAAGCTTTCTTT
cdr3_aa: CASSLAAGGSTEAFF

clone_size: -
j_call: TRBJ2-7
v_call: TRBV28
d_call: -
cdr3_nt: TGTGCCAGCAGTGGGCCAGCAAGCTCCTACGAGCAGTACTTC
cdr3_aa: CASSGPASSYEQYF

clone_size: -
j_call: TRBJ1-2
v_call: TRBV4-1
d_call: -
cdr3_nt: TGCGCCAGCAGCCAAGATCAAGGGGTGGGGTATGGCTACACCTTC
cdr3_aa: CASSQDQGVGYGYTF

clone_size: -
j_call: TRBJ2-3
v_call: TRBV2
d_call: TRBD2
cdr3_nt: TGTGCCAGCAGCCTAACTAGCGGGGGGACAGATACGCAGTATTTT
cdr3_aa: CASSLTSGGTDTQYF

clone_size: -
j_call: TRBJ2-5
v_call: TRBV7-2
d_call: TRBD1
cdr3_nt: TGTGCCAGCAGCTTAGAACAGGGGATATGGGAGACCCAGTACTTC
cdr3_aa: CASSLEQGIWETQYF

clone_size: -
j_call: TRBJ2-1
v_call: TRBV19
d_call: TRBD1
cdr3_nt: TGTGCCAGTAAGAGGGACCGGGACAGGCCCTCCTACAATGAGCAGTTCTTC
cdr3_aa: CASKRDRDRPSYNEQFF

clone_size: few
j_call: TRBJ2-2
v_call: TRBV11-3
d_call: -
cdr3_nt: TGTGCCAGCAGCACCGGGACTCACTCGAGCACCGGGGAGCTGTTTTTT
cdr3_aa: CASSTGTHSSTGELFF

clone_size: few
j_call: TRBJ1-5
v_call: TRBV5-5
d_call: -
cdr3_nt: TGTGCCAGCAGCTGGTGGAACAGCGCGGGTCAGCCCCAGCATTTT
cdr3_aa: CASSWWNSAGQPQHF

clone_size: -
j_call: TRBJ2-1
v_call: TRBV5-1
d_call: TRBD2
cdr3_nt: TGCGCCAGCAGCTTGGATGGACTAGCGAATAATGAGCAGTTCTTC
cdr3_aa: CASSLDGLANNEQFF

clone_size: -
j_call: TRBJ1-3
v_call: TRBV27
d_call: -
cdr3_nt: TGTGCCAGCAGTTTATCACTGATAACCTCTGGAAACACCATATATTTT
cdr3_aa: CASSLSLITSGNTIYF

clone_size: -
j_call: TRBJ2-7
v_call: TRBV7-8
d_call: TRBD2
cdr3_nt: TGTGCCAGCAGCATTTCGACTAGCGGGAGGGCTAGTGAGCAGTACTTC
cdr3_aa: CASSISTSGRASEQYF

clone_size: -
j_call: TRBJ1-1
v_call: TRBV11-3
d_call: -
cdr3_nt: TGTGCCAGCAGCCCCCCGGGCGGCACTGAAGCTTTCTTT
cdr3_aa: CASSPPGGTEAFF

clone_size: few
j_call: TRBJ1-4
v_call: TRBV5-1
d_call: -
cdr3_nt: TGCGCCAGCAGCTTCGACAGGCCGAGAGGAAGTGAAAAACTGTTTTTT
cdr3_aa: CASSFDRPRGSEKLFF

clone_size: -
j_call: TRBJ2-1
v_call: TRBV7-2
d_call: TRBD2
cdr3_nt: TGTGCCAGCAGCTTGGAAGCGGGGGGGCTCCGTGAGCAGTTCTTC
cdr3_aa: CASSLEAGGLREQFF

clone_size: -
j_call: TRBJ2-1
v_call: TRBV9
d_call: -
cdr3_nt: TGTGCCAGCAGCGTAGTGGGGGGCAGTGGGTTTTACAATGAGCAGTTCTTC
cdr3_aa: CASSVVGGSGFYNEQFF

clone_size: -
j_call: TRBJ2-2
v_call: TRBV9
d_call: TRBD1
cdr3_nt: TGTGCCAGCAGCGCCCGATCAGGGGGCCCCGCGAACACCGGGGAGCTGTTTTTT
cdr3_aa: CASSARSGGPANTGELFF

clone_size: few
j_call: TRBJ2-7
v_call: TRBV27
d_call: TRBD1
cdr3_nt: TGTGCCAGAGGGGGCGGGCTGACAGGGAACTACGAGCAGTACTTC
cdr3_aa: CARGGGLTGNYEQYF

clone_size: few
j_call: TRBJ2-7
v_call: TRBV6-5
d_call: TRBD2
cdr3_nt: TGTGCCAGCAGCCCCGGACTAGCGGGACACGACGAGCAGTACTTC
cdr3_aa: CASSPGLAGHDEQYF

clone_size: -
j_call: TRBJ1-1
v_call: TRBV10-3
d_call: TRBD1
cdr3_nt: TGTGCCATCAGTGAGGGACAGGGTTCGACTGAAGCTTTCTTT
cdr3_aa: CAISEGQGSTEAFF

clone_size: -
j_call: TRBJ2-3
v_call: TRBV11-2
d_call: TRBD2
cdr3_nt: TGTGCCAGCAGCTCGTCCGGGAGGGGGTCAGATACGCAGTATTTT
cdr3_aa: CASSSSGRGSDTQYF

clone_size: -
j_call: TRBJ2-2
v_call: TRBV6-5
d_call: TRBD1
cdr3_nt: TGTGCCAGCAGTTCTGAGACAGGGAATGGTCCCGGGGAGCTGTTTTTT
cdr3_aa: CASSSETGNGPGELFF

clone_size: -
j_call: TRBJ1-4
v_call: TRBV5-1
d_call: -
cdr3_nt: TGCGCCAGCAGCTTGCAATCGAATGAAAAACTGTTTTTT
cdr3_aa: CASSLQSNEKLFF